The clone carrying this TCR beta chain was counted only a few times. Its antigen is currently unknown. The CDR3 is 15 residues long. The V and J ends lost 0 bases and 5 bases respectively, with 13 bases between them. Germline CDR1 MNHEY, CDR2 SVGAGI. The entry originates in a study of identical twins. Findings and caveats of the study: Twin sharing of out-of-frame TCR alpha was underestimated by models in monozygotic pairs.

Each cDNA held unique molecular identifiers, and template switching gave it a universal primer site. TCRdb used MiXCR to reprocess the 5' RACE reads, holding one entry per CDR3 protein. The sample has about 810,000 distinct CDR3 sequences; about 12% are singletons. These data were also reused for a study on yellow fever vaccine responses in identical twins. That report notes: Twins showed a vaccine T cell response that reportedly seemed partly convergent, partly personalized.

The sequencing input was PBMCs. This clonotype was sampled from a young woman in good health. V gene TRBV6-5 combines with J gene TRBJ2-5; D may correspond to TRBD1 or TRBD2 (5 bases each). The CDR3 loop reads CASSYSGAGQETQYF. CDR3 coding DNA: TGTGCCAGCAGTTACTCCGGGGCAGGGCAGGAGACCCAGTACTTC.